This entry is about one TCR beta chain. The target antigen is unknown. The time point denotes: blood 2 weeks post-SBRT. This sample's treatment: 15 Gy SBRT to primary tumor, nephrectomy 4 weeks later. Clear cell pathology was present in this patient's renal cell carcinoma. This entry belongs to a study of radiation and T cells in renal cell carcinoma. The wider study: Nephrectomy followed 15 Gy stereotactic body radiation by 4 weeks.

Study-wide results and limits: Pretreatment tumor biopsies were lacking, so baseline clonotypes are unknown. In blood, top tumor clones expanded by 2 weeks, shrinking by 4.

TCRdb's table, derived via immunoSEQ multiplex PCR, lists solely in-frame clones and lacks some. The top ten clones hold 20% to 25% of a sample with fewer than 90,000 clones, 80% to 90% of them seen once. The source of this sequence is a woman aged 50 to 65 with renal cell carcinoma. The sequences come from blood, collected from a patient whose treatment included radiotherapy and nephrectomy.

The CDR3: CASSSIRVRVSYEQYF. The DNA for the CDR3 is TGTGCCAGCAGTTCCATCAGGGTAAGGGTTTCCTACGAGCAGTACTTC. This chain links TRBV28 with TRBJ2-7, with D possibly matching TRBD1 (5 bases). Deletions cut 4 bases from V and 1 base from J, with 17 bases between. CDR3 size: 16 residues. CDR1 is MDHEN, CDR2 SYDVKM, per germline.